This paragraph reports one TCR beta chain. The sample belongs to a study of blood T cell repertoires in COVID-19. The overall study: Samples representing acute and convalescent COVID-19 were sourced from the United States, Italy and Spain. Sources were T cells, B-cell-depleted T cells, or PBMCs; the material itself was cDNA or gDNA.

V lost 6 bases and J lost 4, with 15 bases in between. This CDR3 is 14 amino acids long. Germline CDR1 reads LNHDA; CDR2 reads SQIVND (reference sequence). Original methodology: It was from reference gene primer amplification that nucleated cell counts were estimated. Sequencing was performed with immunoSEQ multiplex PCR; in TCRdb, only in-frame clones are kept and a portion is missing. The V and J calls and clone size are taken from that table; D and trimming were inferred from the DNA. The table includes 110,000 or so clones, around 90% detected once. The chain combines TRBV19 with TRBJ1-1, with a tentative D call TRBD1 (5 bases). The TCR was taken from a woman in her fifties or sixties with acute or convalescent COVID-19. Sequencing was performed on peripheral blood. DNA for the CDR3: TGTGCCAGTAGCCTTACGGGGGTCGGCACTGAAGCTTTCTTT. Translated, it gives CASSLTGVGTEAFF. Variable domain in full (rest from reference TRBV19 and TRBJ1-1): DGGITQSPKYLFRKEGQNVTLSCEQNLNHDAMYWYRQDPGQGLRLIYYSQIVNDFQKGDIAEGYSVSREKKESFPLTVTSAQKNPTAFYLCASSLTGVGTEAFFGQGTRLTVV.